This is a list of T cell receptor beta chains from one sample in a study of glioma-infiltrating T cells. TCRdb re-called the multiplex PCR reads through MiXCR, storing one row per CDR3 protein. The table includes around 130,000 distinct CDR3 sequences, around a quarter detected once. The sample was glioma tissue, nonneoplastic brain tissue, or PBMCs (not recorded which). The origin of the receptors is a human donor with low-grade glioma or glioblastoma, undergoing nonglioma brain surgery, or in good health (not recorded which). Each CDR3 is given with its conserved first and last residue. The order of the fields is J gene, V gene, clone size, D gene, CDR3 protein, CDR3 DNA. The D gene is left open where the match is weak. Only some rows state a clone size, as once, few, many or a class for expanded clones.

>TRBJ2-1|TRBV11-3|NA|NA
CASSLVASSGEQFF
TGTGCCAGCAGCTTAGTGGCCTCATCAGGTGAGCAGTTCTTC
>TRBJ1-2|TRBV25-1|few|NA
CASSSDLRGGYTF
TGTGCCAGCAGTTCCGATTTGAGAGGTGGCTACACCTTC
>TRBJ2-3|TRBV14|NA|NA
CASSQEGRGANTDTQYF
TGTGCCAGCAGCCAAGAGGGACGGGGGGCGAACACAGATACGCAGTATTTT
>TRBJ1-1|TRBV7-6|many|NA
CASRPGRGARLNTEAFF
TGTGCCAGCAGACCCGGGAGGGGTGCCCGCCTGAACACTGAAGCTTTCTTT
>TRBJ2-2|TRBV24-1|many|NA
CATSDLSSDPGNTGELFF
TGTGCCACCAGTGATTTATCGTCCGACCCGGGGAACACCGGGGAGCTGTTTTTT
>TRBJ1-5|TRBV19|few|NA
CASSTEYSNQPQHF
TGTGCCAGTAGTACGGAATATAGCAATCAGCCCCAGCATTTT
>TRBJ2-3|TRBV28|many|NA
CASSSFPGRIGKRDTQYF
TGTGCCAGCAGTTCCTTCCCAGGGAGGATCGGGAAGAGGGATACGCAGTATTTT
>TRBJ2-5|TRBV14|NA|NA
CASSHSRARTTQETQYF
TGTGCCAGCAGCCATAGCCGTGCCCGGACCACGCAAGAGACCCAGTACTTC
>TRBJ2-1|TRBV11-1|few|NA
CASSPGDRRDNEQFF
TGTGCCAGCAGCCCAGGTGACAGGCGCGACAATGAGCAGTTCTTC
>TRBJ2-4|TRBV20-1|few|NA
CSARTGGLETKNIQYF
TGCAGTGCTAGGACCGGGGGGCTGGAGACCAAAAACATTCAGTACTTC
>TRBJ2-3|TRBV20-1|many|TRBD2
CSRTSGGARGTQYF
TGCAGCCGAACTAGCGGGGGGGCCCGGGGTACGCAGTATTTT
>TRBJ2-3|TRBV7-2|many|NA
CASSLAPDTQYF
TGTGCCAGCAGCTTGGCCCCAGATACGCAGTATTTT
>TRBJ2-3|TRBV28|NA|TRBD2
CASRSGGRDTQYF
TGTGCCAGCAGGTCCGGGGGGAGGGATACGCAGTATTTT
>TRBJ2-1|TRBV19|NA|TRBD1
CASRTGIYNEQFF
TGTGCCAGTAGGACAGGGATCTACAATGAGCAGTTCTTC
>TRBJ1-1|TRBV20-1|NA|NA
CSAHQGGRMNTEAFF
TGCAGTGCTCATCAAGGGGGACGGATGAACACTGAAGCTTTCTTT
>TRBJ1-1|TRBV20-1|few|NA
CSPTVGNTEAFF
TGCAGTCCAACCGTGGGGAACACTGAAGCTTTCTTT
>TRBJ2-3|TRBV24-1|many|TRBD1
CATGTASTDTQYF
TGTGCCACCGGGACAGCTAGCACAGATACGCAGTATTTT
>TRBJ1-1|TRBV12-3/TRBV12-4|NA|NA
CASSLIVGNTEAFF
TGTGCCAGCAGTTTAATAGTAGGGAACACTGAAGCTTTCTTT
>TRBJ1-3|TRBV7-6|few|TRBD1
CASSSPGQGDTIYF
TGTGCCAGCAGCTCACCGGGACAGGGGGACACCATATATTTT
>TRBJ1-5|TRBV6-1|few|NA
CASSLLPPSDYSNQPQHF
TGTGCCAGCAGTTTACTCCCACCGTCGGACTATAGCAATCAGCCCCAGCATTTT
>TRBJ2-5|TRBV5-1|NA|NA
CASSLEGARETQYF
TGCGCCAGCAGCTTGGAAGGGGCCCGAGAGACCCAGTACTTC
>TRBJ1-1|TRBV5-6|few|NA
CASSGRTVMNTEAFF
TGTGCCAGCAGCGGGAGGACGGTGATGAACACTGAAGCTTTCTTT
>TRBJ2-6|TRBV24-1|NA|NA
CATSDSPRQETGANVLTF
TGTGCCACCAGTGATTCGCCAAGACAGGAAACTGGGGCCAACGTCCTGACTTTC
>TRBJ1-5|TRBV25-1|many|NA
CASSRTVLNSSQPQHF
TGTGCCAGCAGTCGGACAGTGCTCAATTCCAGTCAGCCCCAGCATTTT
>TRBJ2-3|TRBV7-2|many|NA
CASSLDYYTDTQYF
TGTGCCAGCAGCTTAGACTACTACACAGATACGCAGTATTTT
>TRBJ2-1|TRBV28|many|TRBD1
CASSPYTGQINEQFF
TGTGCCAGCAGTCCGTATACGGGACAGATCAATGAGCAGTTCTTC
>TRBJ1-1|TRBV5-1|NA|TRBD1
CASSLTGTGFGTEAFF
TGCGCCAGCAGCTTAACCGGGACAGGGTTTGGCACTGAAGCTTTCTTT
>TRBJ1-4|TRBV2|NA|TRBD1
CASITGENEKLFF
TGTGCCAGCATTACAGGGGAAAATGAAAAACTGTTTTTT
>TRBJ2-3|TRBV6-1|few|NA
CASSLDAPGSDTQYF
TGTGCCAGCAGCCTGGACGCCCCTGGGTCAGATACGCAGTATTTT
>TRBJ2-2|TRBV29-1|NA|NA
CSVGGIVNTGELFF
TGCAGCGTGGGCGGTATAGTAAACACCGGGGAGCTGTTTTTT
>TRBJ1-1|TRBV6-4|NA|TRBD1
CASSLTDRVAEAFF
TGTGCCAGCAGTCTGACGGACAGGGTCGCTGAAGCTTTCTTT
>TRBJ2-5|TRBV7-9|many|NA
CASSLGGEETQYF
TGTGCCAGCAGTTTAGGCGGGGAGGAGACCCAGTACTTC
>TRBJ2-3|TRBV5-1|few|NA
CASSLAYTQYF
TGCGCCAGCAGCTTAGCCTATACGCAGTATTTT
>TRBJ1-6|TRBV20-1|few|NA
CSARDGTNNSPLHF
TGCAGTGCTAGAGATGGGACAAATAATTCACCCCTCCACTTT
>TRBJ1-1|TRBV18|NA|NA
CASSPAEQTHEAFF
TGTGCCAGCTCACCGGCGGAGCAGACTCACGAAGCTTTCTTT
>TRBJ2-3|TRBV7-2|medium-sized|NA
CASSFWGASDTQYF
TGTGCCAGCAGCTTCTGGGGGGCTTCAGATACGCAGTATTTT
>TRBJ2-3|TRBV7-3|NA|NA
CASRLPRWQKESSTDTQYF
TGTGCCAGCCGACTACCTCGGTGGCAGAAGGAATCTAGCACAGATACGCAGTATTTT